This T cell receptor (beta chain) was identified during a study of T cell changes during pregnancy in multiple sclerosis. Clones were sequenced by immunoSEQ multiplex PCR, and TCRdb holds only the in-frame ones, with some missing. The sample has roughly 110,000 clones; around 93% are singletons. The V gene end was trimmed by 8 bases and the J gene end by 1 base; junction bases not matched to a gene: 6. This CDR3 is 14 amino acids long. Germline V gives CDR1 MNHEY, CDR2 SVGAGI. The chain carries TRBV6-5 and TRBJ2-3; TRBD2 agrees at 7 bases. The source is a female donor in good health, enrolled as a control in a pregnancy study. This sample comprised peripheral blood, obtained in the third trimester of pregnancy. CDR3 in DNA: TGTGCCAGCGGGGGGAGCGGGGGCACAGATACGCAGTATTTT. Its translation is CASGGSGGTDTQYF.